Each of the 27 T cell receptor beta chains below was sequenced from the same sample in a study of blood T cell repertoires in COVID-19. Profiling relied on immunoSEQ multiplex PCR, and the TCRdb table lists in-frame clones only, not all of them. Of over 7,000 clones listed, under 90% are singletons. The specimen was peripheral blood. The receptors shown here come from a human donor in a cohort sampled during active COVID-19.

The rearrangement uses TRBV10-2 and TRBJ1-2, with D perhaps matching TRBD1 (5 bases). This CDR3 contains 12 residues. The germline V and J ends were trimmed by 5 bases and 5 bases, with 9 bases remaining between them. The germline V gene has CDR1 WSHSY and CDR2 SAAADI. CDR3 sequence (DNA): TGCGCCAGCAGTCCCGGGGGGTATGGCTACACCTTC. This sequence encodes CASSPGGYGYTF.

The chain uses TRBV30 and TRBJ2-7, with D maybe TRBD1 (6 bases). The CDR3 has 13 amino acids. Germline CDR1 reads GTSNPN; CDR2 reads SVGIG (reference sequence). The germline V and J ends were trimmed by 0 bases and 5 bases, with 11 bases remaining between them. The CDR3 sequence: CAWSVRDNHEQYF. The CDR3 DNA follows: TGTGCCTGGAGTGTACGGGACAACCACGAGCAGTACTTC.

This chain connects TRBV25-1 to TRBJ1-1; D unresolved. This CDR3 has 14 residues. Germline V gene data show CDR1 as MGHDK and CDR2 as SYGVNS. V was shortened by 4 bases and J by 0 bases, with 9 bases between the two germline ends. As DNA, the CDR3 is TGTGCCAGCAGTGGCCCTAGTCTGAACACTGAAGCTTTCTTT. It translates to CASSGPSLNTEAFF.

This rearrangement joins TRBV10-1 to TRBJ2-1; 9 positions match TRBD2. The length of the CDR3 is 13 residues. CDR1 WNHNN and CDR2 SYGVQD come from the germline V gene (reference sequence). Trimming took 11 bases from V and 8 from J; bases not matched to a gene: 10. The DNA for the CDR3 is TGCGCCCGTCCTAGCGGGATTAGCTATGAGCAGTTCTTC. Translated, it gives CARPSGISYEQFF.

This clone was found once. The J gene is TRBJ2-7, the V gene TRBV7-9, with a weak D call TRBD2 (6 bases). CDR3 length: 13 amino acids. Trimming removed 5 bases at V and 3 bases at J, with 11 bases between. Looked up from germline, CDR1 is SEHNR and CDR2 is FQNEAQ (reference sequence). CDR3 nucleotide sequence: TGTGCCAGCAGCAGGGAGGAGGGCTACGAGCAGTACTTC. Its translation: CASSREEGYEQYF.

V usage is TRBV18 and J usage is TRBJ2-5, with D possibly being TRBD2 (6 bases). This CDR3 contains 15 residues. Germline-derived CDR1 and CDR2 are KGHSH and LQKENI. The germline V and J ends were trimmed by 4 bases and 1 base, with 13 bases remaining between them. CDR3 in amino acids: CASSLNGGTQETQYF. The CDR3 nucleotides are TGTGCCAGCTCACTTAACGGGGGTACCCAAGAGACCCAGTACTTC.

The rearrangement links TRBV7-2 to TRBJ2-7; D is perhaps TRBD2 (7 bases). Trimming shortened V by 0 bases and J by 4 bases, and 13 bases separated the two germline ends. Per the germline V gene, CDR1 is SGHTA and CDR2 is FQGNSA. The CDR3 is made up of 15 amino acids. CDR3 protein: CASSLAGGGRYEQYF. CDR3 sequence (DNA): TGTGCCAGCAGCTTAGCGGGGGGGGGCCGTTACGAGCAGTACTTC.

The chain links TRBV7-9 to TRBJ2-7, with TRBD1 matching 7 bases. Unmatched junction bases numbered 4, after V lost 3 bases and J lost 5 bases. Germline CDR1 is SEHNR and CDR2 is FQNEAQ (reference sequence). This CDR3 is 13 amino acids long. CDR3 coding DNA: TGTGCCAGCAGCTTGACAGGGAACCACGAGCAGTACTTC. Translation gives CASSLTGNHEQYF.

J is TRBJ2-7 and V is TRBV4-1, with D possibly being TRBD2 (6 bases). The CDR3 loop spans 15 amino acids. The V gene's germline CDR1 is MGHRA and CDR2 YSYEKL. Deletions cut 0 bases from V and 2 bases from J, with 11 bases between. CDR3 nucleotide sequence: TGCGCCAGCAGCCAAGATAGCTGGACTACCTACGAGCAGTACTTC. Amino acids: CASSQDSWTTYEQYF.

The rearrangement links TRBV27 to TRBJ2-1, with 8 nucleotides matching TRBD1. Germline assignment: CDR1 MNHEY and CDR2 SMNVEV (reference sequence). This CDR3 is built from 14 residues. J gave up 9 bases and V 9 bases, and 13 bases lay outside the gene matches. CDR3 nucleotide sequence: TGTGCCAGTAGAGTCCAGGGGGCGATGGGTGAGCAGTTCTTC. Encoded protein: CASRVQGAMGEQFF.

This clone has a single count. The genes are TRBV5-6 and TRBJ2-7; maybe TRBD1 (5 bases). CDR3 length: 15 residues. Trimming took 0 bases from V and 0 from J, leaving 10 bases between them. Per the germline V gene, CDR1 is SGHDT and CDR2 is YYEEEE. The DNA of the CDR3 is TGTGCCAGCAGCTTGGAGGCAGGGCACTCCTACGAGCAGTACTTC. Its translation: CASSLEAGHSYEQYF.

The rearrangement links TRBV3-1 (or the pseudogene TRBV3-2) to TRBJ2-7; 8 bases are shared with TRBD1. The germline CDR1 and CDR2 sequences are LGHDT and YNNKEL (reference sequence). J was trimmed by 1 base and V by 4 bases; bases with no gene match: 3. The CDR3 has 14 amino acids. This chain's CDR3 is CASSRTGLSYEQYF. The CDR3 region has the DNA TGTGCCAGCAGCCGGACAGGGCTTTCCTACGAGCAGTACTTC.

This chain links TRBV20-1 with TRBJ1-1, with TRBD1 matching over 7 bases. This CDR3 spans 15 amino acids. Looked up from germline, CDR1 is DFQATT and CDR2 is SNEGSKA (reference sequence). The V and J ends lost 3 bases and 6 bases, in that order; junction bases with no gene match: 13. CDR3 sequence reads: CSASSQGLVRPEAFF. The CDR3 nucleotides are TGCAGTGCTAGTTCACAGGGGCTAGTCCGGCCTGAAGCTTTCTTT.

The CDR3 is CASSRGQANQPQHF. Here the CDR3 DNA reads TGTGCCAGCTCACGGGGACAGGCCAATCAGCCCCAGCATTTT. This rearrangement joins TRBV18 to TRBJ1-5; 8 bases align to TRBD1. V gave up 4 bases and J gave up 3 bases; unmatched junction bases: 2. Germline V gene data show CDR1 as KGHSH and CDR2 as LQKENI. The CDR3 is 14 residues long.

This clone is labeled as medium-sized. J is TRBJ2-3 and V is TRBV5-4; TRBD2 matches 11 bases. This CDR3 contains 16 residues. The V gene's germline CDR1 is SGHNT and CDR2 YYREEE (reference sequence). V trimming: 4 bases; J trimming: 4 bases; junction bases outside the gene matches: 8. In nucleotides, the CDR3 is TGTGCCAGCAGCCCCGATAGCGGGGGGGCAGCAGATACGCAGTATTTT. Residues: CASSPDSGGAADTQYF.

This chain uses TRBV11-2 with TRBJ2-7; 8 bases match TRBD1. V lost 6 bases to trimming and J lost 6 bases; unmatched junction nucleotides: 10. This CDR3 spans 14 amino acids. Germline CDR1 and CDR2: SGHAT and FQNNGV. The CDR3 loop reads CASSFTGQGPEQYF. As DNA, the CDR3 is TGTGCCAGCAGTTTCACCGGACAGGGTCCCGAGCAGTACTTC.

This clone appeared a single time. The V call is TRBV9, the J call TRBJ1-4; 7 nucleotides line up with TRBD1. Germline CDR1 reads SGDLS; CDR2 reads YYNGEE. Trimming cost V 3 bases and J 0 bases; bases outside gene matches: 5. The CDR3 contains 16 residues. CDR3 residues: CASSEGQTTTNEKLFF. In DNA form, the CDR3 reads TGTGCCAGCAGCGAGGGACAGACCACAACTAATGAAAAACTGTTTTTT. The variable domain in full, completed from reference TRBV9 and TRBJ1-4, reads DSGVTQTPKHLITATGQRVTLRCSPRSGDLSVYWYQQSLDQGLQFLIQYYNGEERAKGNILERFSAQQFPDLHSELNLSSLELGDSALYFCASSEGQTTTNEKLFFGSGTQLSVL.

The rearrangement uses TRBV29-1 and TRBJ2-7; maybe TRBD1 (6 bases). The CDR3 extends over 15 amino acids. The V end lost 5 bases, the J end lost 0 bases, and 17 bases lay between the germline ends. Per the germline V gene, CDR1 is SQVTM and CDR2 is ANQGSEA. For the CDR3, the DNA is TGCAGCGTTCCCGGCCTGGGGGCGGCCTCCTACGAGCAGTACTTC. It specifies CSVPGLGAASYEQYF.

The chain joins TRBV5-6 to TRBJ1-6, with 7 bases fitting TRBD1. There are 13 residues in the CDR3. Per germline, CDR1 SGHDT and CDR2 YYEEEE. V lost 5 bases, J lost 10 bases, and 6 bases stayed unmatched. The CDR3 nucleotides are TGTGCCAGCAGGCTTCAGGGGGACTCACCCCTCCACTTT. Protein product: CASRLQGDSPLHF.

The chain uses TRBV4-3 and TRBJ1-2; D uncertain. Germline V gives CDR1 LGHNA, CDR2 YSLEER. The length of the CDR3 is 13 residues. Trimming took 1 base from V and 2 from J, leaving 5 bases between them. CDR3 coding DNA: TGCGCCAGCAGCCAAGTTGCGAACTATGGCTACACCTTC. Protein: CASSQVANYGYTF.

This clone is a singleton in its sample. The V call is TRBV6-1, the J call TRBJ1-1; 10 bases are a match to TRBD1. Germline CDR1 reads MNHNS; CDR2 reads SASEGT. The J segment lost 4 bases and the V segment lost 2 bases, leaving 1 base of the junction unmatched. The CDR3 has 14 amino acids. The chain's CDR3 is CASSERTGGTEAFF. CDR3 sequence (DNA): TGTGCCAGCAGTGAAAGGACAGGGGGCACTGAAGCTTTCTTT.

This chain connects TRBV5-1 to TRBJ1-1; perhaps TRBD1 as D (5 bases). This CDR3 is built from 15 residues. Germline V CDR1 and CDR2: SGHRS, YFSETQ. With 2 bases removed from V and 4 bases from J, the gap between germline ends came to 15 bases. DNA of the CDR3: TGCGCCAGCAGCTTACACAAACTCGGGGGCACTGAAGCTTTCTTT. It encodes CASSLHKLGGTEAFF.

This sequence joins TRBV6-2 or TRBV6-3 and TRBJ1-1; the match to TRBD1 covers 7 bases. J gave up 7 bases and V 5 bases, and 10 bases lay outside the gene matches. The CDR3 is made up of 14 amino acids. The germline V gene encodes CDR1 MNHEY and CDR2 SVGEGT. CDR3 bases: TGTGCCAGCAGTCAGGGGACAGATCACGTTGAAGCTTTCTTT. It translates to CASSQGTDHVEAFF.

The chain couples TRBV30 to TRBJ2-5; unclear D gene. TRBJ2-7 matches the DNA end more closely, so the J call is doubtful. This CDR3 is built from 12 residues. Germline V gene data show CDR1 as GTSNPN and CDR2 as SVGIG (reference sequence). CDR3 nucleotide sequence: TGTGCCTGGAGCCAGCCGTACTACGAGCAGTACTTC. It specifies CAWSQPYYEQYF.

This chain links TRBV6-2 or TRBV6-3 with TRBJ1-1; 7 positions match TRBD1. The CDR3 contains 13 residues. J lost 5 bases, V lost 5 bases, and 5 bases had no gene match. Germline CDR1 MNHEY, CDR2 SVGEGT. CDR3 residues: CASSRQGRTEAFF. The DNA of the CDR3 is TGTGCCAGCAGTCGACAGGGAAGGACTGAAGCTTTCTTT.

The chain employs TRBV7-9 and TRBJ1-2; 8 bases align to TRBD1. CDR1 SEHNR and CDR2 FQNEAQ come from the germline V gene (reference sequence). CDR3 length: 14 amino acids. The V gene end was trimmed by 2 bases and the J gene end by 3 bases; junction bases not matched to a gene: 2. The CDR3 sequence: CASSLNRGDYGYTF. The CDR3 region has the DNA TGTGCCAGCAGCTTAAACAGGGGGGACTATGGCTACACCTTC. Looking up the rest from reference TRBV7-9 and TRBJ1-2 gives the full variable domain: DTGVSQNPRHKITKRGQNVTFRCDPISEHNRLYWYRQTLGQGPEFLTYFQNEAQLEKSRLLSDRFSAERPKGSFSTLEIQRTEQGDSAMYLCASSLNRGDYGYTFGSGTRLTVV.

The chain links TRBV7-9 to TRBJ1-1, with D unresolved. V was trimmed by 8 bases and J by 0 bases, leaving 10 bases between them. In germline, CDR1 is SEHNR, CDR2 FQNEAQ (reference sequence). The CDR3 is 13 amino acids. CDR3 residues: CASSHPMNTEAFF. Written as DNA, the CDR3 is TGTGCCAGCTCACACCCGATGAACACTGAAGCTTTCTTT.